One TCR beta chain is described in this entry. The data were taken from a study of blood T cell repertoires in COVID-19. Measured with immunoSEQ multiplex PCR; TCRdb has only the in-frame clones, and not every one. The table includes 130,000 to 150,000 clones, around nine tenths detected once. The origin of this receptor is a human donor in a cohort sampled during active COVID-19. Sequenced sample: peripheral blood.

CDR3 in DNA: TGTGCCACCGTCTGGAGCGGGGGGGACAATGAGCAGTTCTTC. It specifies CATVWSGGDNEQFF. The chain combines TRBV28 with TRBJ2-1; 10 bases are shared with TRBD2. The length of the CDR3 is 14 residues. V shed 10 bases and J 5 bases; nucleotides not matched to a gene: 8. Germline loops: CDR1 MDHEN, CDR2 SYDVKM.